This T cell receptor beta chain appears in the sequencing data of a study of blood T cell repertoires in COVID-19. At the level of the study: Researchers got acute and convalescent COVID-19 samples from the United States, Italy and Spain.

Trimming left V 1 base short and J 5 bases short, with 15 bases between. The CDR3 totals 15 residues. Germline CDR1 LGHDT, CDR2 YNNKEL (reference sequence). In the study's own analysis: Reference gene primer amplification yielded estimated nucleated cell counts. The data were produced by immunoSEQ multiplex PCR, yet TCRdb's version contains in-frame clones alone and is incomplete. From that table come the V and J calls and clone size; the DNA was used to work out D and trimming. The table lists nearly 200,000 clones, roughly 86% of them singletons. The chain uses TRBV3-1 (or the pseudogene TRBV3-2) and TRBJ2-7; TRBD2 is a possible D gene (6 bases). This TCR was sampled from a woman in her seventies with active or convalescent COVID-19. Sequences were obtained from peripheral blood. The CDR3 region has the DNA TGTGCCAGCAGCCAAGGGCCCGGGAGTCTCCACGAGCAGTACTTC. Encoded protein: CASSQGPGSLHEQYF.